The 23 T cell receptor beta chains presented below share a single source sample, sequenced in a study of blood T cell repertoires in COVID-19. Assay: immunoSEQ multiplex PCR; the TCRdb copy retains only in-frame clones and omits some. Altogether 310,000 or so clones are present, 70% to 90% being singletons, with the ten largest covering 9.5%. Input material: PBMCs or T cells enriched from blood (not recorded which). Receptor source: a woman between 40 and 50 years old who had recovered from COVID-19.

The genes are TRBV7-3 and TRBJ1-1, with D possibly matching TRBD1 (6 bases). This CDR3 contains 13 residues. Germline CDR1 is SGHTA and CDR2 is FQGTGA. V lost 3 bases and J lost 1, with 6 bases in between. The CDR3 is CASSLGQNTEAFF. Here the CDR3 DNA reads TGTGCCAGCAGCTTGGGACAGAACACTGAAGCTTTCTTT.

CDR3 residues: CASSRTSGNTGELFF. The CDR3 nucleotides read TGTGCCAGCAGCCGGACTAGCGGGAATACCGGGGAGCTGTTTTTT. The rearrangement uses TRBV2 and TRBJ2-2; TRBD2 matches at 12 bases. CDR3 length: 15 residues. Looked up from germline, CDR1 is SNHLY and CDR2 is FYNNEI. V shed 6 bases and J 5 bases; nucleotides not matched to a gene: 4.

The V and J genes are TRBV21-1 and TRBJ2-7; the table's D call, TRBD2, was not checked against the DNA. TRBV21-1 corresponds to a pseudogene. The CDR3 extends over 15 amino acids. This chain's CDR3 is CASKYRRAGSYEQYF. The DNA of the CDR3 is TGTGCCAGCAAGTATCGCCGAGCGGGCTCCTACGAGCAGTACTTC.

V gene TRBV7-8 combines with J gene TRBJ1-5; possibly TRBD1 for D (5 bases). The CDR3 is 15 amino acids. Trimming shortened V by 4 bases and J by 2 bases, and 12 bases separated the two germline ends. CDR1 and CDR2 from the germline V gene are SGHVS and FQNEAQ. In DNA form, the CDR3 reads TGTGCCAGCAGCTCTCCCGGGGGGGGCAATCAGCCCCAGCATTTT. Encoded protein: CASSSPGGGNQPQHF.

The chain is built from TRBV3-1 (or the pseudogene TRBV3-2) and TRBJ1-5, with 9 nucleotides matching TRBD1. V lost 6 bases and J lost 6; bases outside the gene matches: 12. The CDR3 runs to 16 residues. CDR1 and CDR2 from the germline V gene are LGHDT and YNNKEL (reference sequence). The CDR3 sequence: CASSLFRDRVGQPQHF. The CDR3 coding sequence is TGTGCCAGCAGTCTTTTTCGGGACAGGGTTGGTCAGCCCCAGCATTTT.

A few counts support this clone. V usage is TRBV19 and J usage is TRBJ1-3; 7 bases agree with TRBD1. The CDR3 has 15 residues. The J segment lost 2 bases and the V segment lost 6 bases, leaving 7 bases of the junction unmatched. CDR1 and CDR2 (germline): LNHDA, SQIVND (reference sequence). CDR3 amino acids: CASSGQEKAGNTIYF. The CDR3 DNA reads TGTGCCAGTAGCGGACAGGAAAAGGCTGGAAACACCATATATTTT.

The chain links TRBV5-1 to TRBJ1-2, with 8 bases fitting TRBD1. The CDR3 totals 14 residues. V gave up 6 bases and J gave up 7 bases; unmatched junction bases: 11. Germline V lookup: CDR1 SGHRS, CDR2 YFSETQ. CDR3 nucleotides: TGCGCCAGCAACCAGGGGGCGCATAAGGGTGGCTACACCTTC. Protein product: CASNQGAHKGGYTF.

This chain joins TRBV6-5 and TRBJ1-1; 8 bases agree with TRBD1. Germline V gene sequence: CDR1 MNHEY, CDR2 SVGAGI. The CDR3 contains 15 residues. V lost 6 bases, J lost 0 bases, and 6 bases stayed unmatched. CDR3 nucleotides: TGTGCCAGCAGGACTACAGGGGGGTTGAACACTGAAGCTTTCTTT. Translation: CASRTTGGLNTEAFF.

This sequence joins TRBV29-1 and TRBJ2-5; TRBD2 aligns across 8 bases. Germline lookup yields CDR1 SQVTM and CDR2 ANQGSEA. The CDR3 consists of 15 residues. The V and J ends lost 7 bases and 4 bases, in that order; junction bases with no gene match: 14. In nucleotides, the CDR3 is TGCAGCGCTATCGGGACTAGGAGGATTTCAGAGACCCAGTACTTC. This translates into CSAIGTRRISETQYF.

V and J are TRBV4-3 and TRBJ2-1, with TRBD2 matching 9 bases. The V segment lost 4 bases and the J segment 5 bases; nucleotides outside the gene matches: 6. The germline V gene encodes CDR1 LGHNA and CDR2 YSLEER. The CDR3 is 15 residues long. The CDR3 DNA is TGCGCCAGCAGCCCCTCTAGCGGGATAGACAATGAGCAGTTCTTC. Translated, it gives CASSPSSGIDNEQFF.

The chain recombines TRBV20-1 with TRBJ2-3, with TRBD2 as a possible D gene (5 bases). This CDR3 is built from 11 residues. CDR1 is DFQATT and CDR2 is SNEGSKA in the germline V gene (reference sequence). The V and J ends lost 6 bases and 6 bases respectively, with 10 bases between them. CDR3 amino acids: CSAARDDTQYF. CDR3 DNA: TGCAGTGCGGCCCGGGATGATACGCAGTATTTT.

The J gene is TRBJ1-1, the V gene TRBV5-4; 9 bases are shared with TRBD1. The length of the CDR3 is 15 residues. The V gene's germline CDR1 is SGHNT and CDR2 YYREEE (reference sequence). With 0 bases clipped from V and 8 bases from J, the junction kept 8 bases outside the gene matches. The CDR3 spells CASSLEGTGPSEAFF. CDR3 coding DNA: TGTGCCAGCAGCTTGGAGGGGACAGGGCCCAGCGAAGCTTTCTTT.

This chain joins TRBV7-9 and TRBJ2-2; D unclear. The germline CDR1 and CDR2 sequences are SEHNR and FQNEAQ (reference sequence). CDR3 length equals 14 residues. The V gene lost 2 bases and the J gene lost 7 bases, with 11 bases spanning the gap. CDR3 DNA: TGTGCCAGCAGCTTATCGTGGGCAGACGGGGAGCTGTTTTTT. It is translated as CASSLSWADGELFF.

The chain has TRBV25-1 and TRBJ1-5; D perhaps matches TRBD1 (5 bases). The germline CDR1 and CDR2 sequences are MGHDK and SYGVNS. This CDR3 is 16 amino acids long. Trimming left V 1 base short and J 3 bases short, with 13 bases between. This CDR3 reads CASSELGAGDNQPQHF. In DNA form, the CDR3 reads TGTGCCAGCAGTGAATTAGGAGCGGGGGACAATCAGCCCCAGCATTTT.

The chain carries TRBV29-1 and TRBJ2-7, with D possibly being TRBD1 (6 bases). Looked up from germline, CDR1 is SQVTM and CDR2 is ANQGSEA. The CDR3 consists of 14 residues. Trimming stripped 2 bases from V and 3 bases from J, with 14 bases between. CDR3 protein: CSVETGLGGYEQYF. CDR3 bases: TGCAGCGTTGAAACAGGGCTAGGGGGCTACGAGCAGTACTTC.

This CDR3 reads CASSSTGGGETQYF. The CDR3 DNA reads TGCGCCAGCAGCAGCACAGGGGGCGGGGAGACCCAGTACTTC. The chain links TRBV5-1 to TRBJ2-5; 9 bases align to TRBD1. Germline V lookup: CDR1 SGHRS, CDR2 YFSETQ. V was pared by 4 bases and J by 5 bases, with 6 bases of the junction left unmatched. The CDR3 runs 14 residues.

The CDR3 DNA is TGTGCCAGCAGCGCGGCCGGGATAGGCTCCTATAATTCACCCCTCCACTTT. This gives the protein CASSAAGIGSYNSPLHF. The chain recombines TRBV2 with TRBJ1-6; D call uncertain. V was trimmed by 6 bases and J by 0 bases, leaving 15 bases between them. The germline V gene encodes CDR1 SNHLY and CDR2 FYNNEI. The CDR3 loop spans 17 amino acids. The whole variable domain, remainder taken from reference TRBV2 and TRBJ1-6, is EPEVTQTPSHQVTQMGQEVILRCVPISNHLYFYWYRQILGQKVEFLVSFYNNEISEKSEIFDDQFSVERPDGSNFTLKIRSTKLEDSAMYFCASSAAGIGSYNSPLHFGNGTRLTVT.

The chain employs TRBV2 and TRBJ1-1, with 7 nucleotides matching TRBD1. The CDR3 spans 14 residues. After removal of 10 bases from V and 1 base from J, the junction contained 9 bases not matched to a gene. CDR1 and CDR2 (germline): SNHLY, FYNNEI. The CDR3 nucleotides are TGTGCCACCTCGCCACGACAGGGGAACACTGAAGCTTTCTTT. As protein: CATSPRQGNTEAFF.

On this clone itself: A much larger clone lies a single base off, so this may be a read error. This sample also contains other DNA sequences that code for the same CDR3. V gene TRBV7-3 combines with J gene TRBJ1-5; D call uncertain. The CDR3 length is 13 residues. Trimming took 4 bases from V and 0 from J, leaving 4 bases between them. Germline-derived CDR1 and CDR2 are SGHTA and FQGTGA. CDR3 loop: CASSSYSNQPQHF. Here the CDR3 DNA reads TGTGCCAGCAGCTCCTATAGCAATCAGCCCCAGCATTTT.

This rearrangement joins TRBV7-9 to TRBJ1-4, with a tentative D call TRBD1 (6 bases). The CDR3 is made up of 14 amino acids. Deletions cut 4 bases from V and 8 bases from J, with 14 bases between. Germline lookup yields CDR1 SEHNR and CDR2 FQNEAQ (reference sequence). CDR3 sequence: CASSSSRGREKLFF. The CDR3 DNA is TGTGCCAGCAGCTCATCCAGGGGAAGGGAAAAACTGTTTTTT.

V usage is TRBV5-1 and J usage is TRBJ1-1, with TRBD1 matching 8 bases. Trimming cost V 5 bases and J 5 bases; bases outside gene matches: 5. The CDR3 has 13 residues. Germline values: CDR1 SGHRS, CDR2 YFSETQ. The CDR3 protein is CASRPQGATEAFF. The CDR3 DNA is TGCGCCAGCAGGCCCCAGGGGGCAACTGAAGCTTTCTTT.

The gene calls are TRBV19 and TRBJ1-5; TRBD1 aligns across 10 bases. CDR1 LNHDA and CDR2 SQIVND come from the germline V gene (reference sequence). V gave up 1 base and J gave up 2 bases; unmatched junction bases: 2. The CDR3 spans 16 residues. DNA of the CDR3: TGTGCCAGTAGTATAGGACAGGGGGCGGGCAATCAGCCCCAGCATTTT. This encodes CASSIGQGAGNQPQHF.

The chain couples TRBV18 to TRBJ2-6; D might be TRBD1 (5 bases). Deletions cut 10 bases from V and 0 bases from J, with 10 bases between. Germline CDR1 KGHSH, CDR2 LQKENI. CDR3 size: 14 residues. The CDR3 is CATKGNSGANVLTF. DNA for the CDR3: TGTGCCACTAAGGGGAACTCTGGGGCCAACGTCCTGACTTTC.